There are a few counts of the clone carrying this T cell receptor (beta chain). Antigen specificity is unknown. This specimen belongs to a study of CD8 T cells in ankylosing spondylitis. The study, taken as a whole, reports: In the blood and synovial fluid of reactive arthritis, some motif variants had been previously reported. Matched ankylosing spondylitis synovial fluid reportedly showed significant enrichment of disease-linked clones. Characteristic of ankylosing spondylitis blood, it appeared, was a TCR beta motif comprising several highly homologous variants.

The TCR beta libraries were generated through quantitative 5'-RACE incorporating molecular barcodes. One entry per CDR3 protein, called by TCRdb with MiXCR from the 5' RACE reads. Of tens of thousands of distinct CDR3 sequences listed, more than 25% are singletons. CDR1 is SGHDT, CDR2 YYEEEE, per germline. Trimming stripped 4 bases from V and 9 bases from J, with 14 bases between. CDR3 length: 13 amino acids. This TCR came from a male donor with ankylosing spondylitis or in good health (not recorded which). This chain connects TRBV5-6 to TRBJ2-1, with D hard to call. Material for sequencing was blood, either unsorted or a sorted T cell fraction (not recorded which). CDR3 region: CASSPMTGSEQFF. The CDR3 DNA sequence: TGTGCCAGCAGCCCGATGACTGGTAGTGAGCAGTTCTTC.